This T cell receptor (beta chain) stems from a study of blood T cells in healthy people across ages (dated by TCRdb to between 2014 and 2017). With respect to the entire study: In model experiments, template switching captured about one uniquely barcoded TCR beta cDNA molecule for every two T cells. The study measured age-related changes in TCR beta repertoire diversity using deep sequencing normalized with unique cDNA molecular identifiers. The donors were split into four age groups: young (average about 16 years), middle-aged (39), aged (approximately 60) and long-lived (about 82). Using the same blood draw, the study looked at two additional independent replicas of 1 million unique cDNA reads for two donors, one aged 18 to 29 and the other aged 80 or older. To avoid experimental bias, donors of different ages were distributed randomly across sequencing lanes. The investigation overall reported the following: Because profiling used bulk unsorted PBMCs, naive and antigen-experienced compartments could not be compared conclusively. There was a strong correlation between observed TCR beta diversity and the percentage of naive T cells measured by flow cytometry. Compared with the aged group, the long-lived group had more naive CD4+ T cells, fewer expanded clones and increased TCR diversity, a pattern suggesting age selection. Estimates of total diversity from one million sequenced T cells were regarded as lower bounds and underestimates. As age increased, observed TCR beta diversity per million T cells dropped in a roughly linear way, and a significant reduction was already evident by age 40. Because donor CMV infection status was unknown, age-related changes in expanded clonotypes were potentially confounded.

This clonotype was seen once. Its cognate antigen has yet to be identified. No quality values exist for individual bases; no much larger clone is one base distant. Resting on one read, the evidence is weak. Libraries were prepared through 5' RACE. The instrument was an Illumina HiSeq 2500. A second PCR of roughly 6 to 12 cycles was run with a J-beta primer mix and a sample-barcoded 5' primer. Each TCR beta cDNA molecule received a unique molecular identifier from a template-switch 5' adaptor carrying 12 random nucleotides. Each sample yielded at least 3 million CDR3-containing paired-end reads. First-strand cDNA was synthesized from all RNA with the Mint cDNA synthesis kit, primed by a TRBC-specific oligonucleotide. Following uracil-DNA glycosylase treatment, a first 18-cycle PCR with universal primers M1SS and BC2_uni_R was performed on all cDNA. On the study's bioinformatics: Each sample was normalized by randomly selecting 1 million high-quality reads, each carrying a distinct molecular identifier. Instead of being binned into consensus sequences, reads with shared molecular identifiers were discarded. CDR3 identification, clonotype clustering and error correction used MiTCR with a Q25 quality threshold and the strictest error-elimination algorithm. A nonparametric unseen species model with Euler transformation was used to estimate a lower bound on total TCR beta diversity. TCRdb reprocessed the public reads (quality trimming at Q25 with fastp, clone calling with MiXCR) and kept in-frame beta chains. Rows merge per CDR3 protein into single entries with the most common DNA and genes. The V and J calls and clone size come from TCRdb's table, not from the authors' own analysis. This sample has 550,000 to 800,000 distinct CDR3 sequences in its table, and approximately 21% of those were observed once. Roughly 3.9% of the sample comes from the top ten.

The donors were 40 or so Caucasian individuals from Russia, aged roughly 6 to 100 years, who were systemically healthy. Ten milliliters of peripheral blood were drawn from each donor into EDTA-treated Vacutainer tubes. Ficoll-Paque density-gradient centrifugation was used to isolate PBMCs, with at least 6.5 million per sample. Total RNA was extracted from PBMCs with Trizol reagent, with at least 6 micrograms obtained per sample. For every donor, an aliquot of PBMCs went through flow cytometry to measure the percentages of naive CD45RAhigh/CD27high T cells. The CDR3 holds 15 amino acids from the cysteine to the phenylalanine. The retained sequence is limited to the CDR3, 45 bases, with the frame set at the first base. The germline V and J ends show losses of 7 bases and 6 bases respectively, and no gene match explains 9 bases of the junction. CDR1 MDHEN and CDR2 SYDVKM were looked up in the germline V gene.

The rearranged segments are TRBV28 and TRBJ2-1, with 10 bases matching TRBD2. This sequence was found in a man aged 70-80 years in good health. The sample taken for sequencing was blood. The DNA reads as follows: TGTGCCAGCATTCCTAGCGGGAGCTCGGGCAATGAGCAGTTCTTC. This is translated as CASIPSGSSGNEQFF.